This TCR beta chain came from a study of blood T cell repertoires in COVID-19. Study-level information: From the United States, Italy and Spain came samples of acute and convalescent COVID-19.

How the authors handled the data: Estimation of nucleated cell counts relied on the amplification of reference gene primers. TCRdb keeps only in-frame clones here, not all; method: immunoSEQ multiplex PCR. V and J calls and clone size are copied from that table; D and trimming were computed from the DNA. The sample comprises about 180,000 clones, more than 80% of which are singletons, and approximately 7.3% rests with the top ten. This CDR3 spans 15 amino acids. V lost 4 bases to trimming and J lost 9 bases; unmatched junction nucleotides: 10. Per the germline V gene, CDR1 is LGHDT and CDR2 is YNNKEL (reference sequence).

The sample consisted of peripheral blood. This chain connects TRBV3-1 (or the pseudogene TRBV3-2) to TRBJ2-7, with TRBD1 matching 12 bases. This clonotype originated in a human donor in a cohort sampled during active COVID-19. CDR3 nucleotides: TGTGCCAGCAGCCCCCGGGACAGGGGGCGCCTGGGGCAGTACTTC. Protein product: CASSPRDRGRLGQYF.